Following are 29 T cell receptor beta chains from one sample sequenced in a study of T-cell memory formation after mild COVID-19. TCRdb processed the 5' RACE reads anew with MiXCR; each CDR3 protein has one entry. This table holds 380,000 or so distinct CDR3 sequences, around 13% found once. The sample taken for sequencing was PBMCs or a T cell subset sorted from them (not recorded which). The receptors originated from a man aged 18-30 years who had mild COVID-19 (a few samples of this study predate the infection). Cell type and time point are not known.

The CDR3 nucleotides read TGTGCCATCAGTGACAGGGGTGGAGCAGATACGCAGTATTTT. Translation gives CAISDRGGADTQYF. The chain carries TRBV10-3 and TRBJ2-3, with D possibly TRBD1 on 6 matching bases. Trimming stripped 3 bases from V and 4 bases from J, with 11 bases between. The germline V gene encodes CDR1 ENHRY and CDR2 SYGVKD. CDR3 length equals 14 residues.

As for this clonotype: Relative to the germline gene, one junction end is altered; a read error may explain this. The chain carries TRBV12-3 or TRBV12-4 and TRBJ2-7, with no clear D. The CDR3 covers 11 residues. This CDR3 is CASSFFDDQYF. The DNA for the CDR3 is TGTGCCAGCAGTTTTTTTGACGATCAGTACTTC.

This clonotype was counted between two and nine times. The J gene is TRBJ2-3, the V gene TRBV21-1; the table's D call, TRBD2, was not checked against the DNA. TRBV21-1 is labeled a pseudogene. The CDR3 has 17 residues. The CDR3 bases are TGTGCCAGCAGACACCCCAACAAGCGGGGGGAGGCAGATACGCAGTATTTT. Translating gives CASRHPNKRGEADTQYF.

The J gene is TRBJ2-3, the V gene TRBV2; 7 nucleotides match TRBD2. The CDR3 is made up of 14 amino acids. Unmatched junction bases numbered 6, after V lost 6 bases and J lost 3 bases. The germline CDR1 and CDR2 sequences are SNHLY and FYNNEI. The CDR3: CASRWSGITDTQYF. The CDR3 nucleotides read TGTGCCAGCAGATGGAGCGGGATTACAGATACGCAGTATTTT.

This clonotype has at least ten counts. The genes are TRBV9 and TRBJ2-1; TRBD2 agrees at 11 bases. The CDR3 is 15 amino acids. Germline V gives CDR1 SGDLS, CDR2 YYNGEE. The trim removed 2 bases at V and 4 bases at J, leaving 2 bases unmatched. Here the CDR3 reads CASSVSSGGYNEQFF. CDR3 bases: TGTGCCAGCAGCGTTTCTAGCGGGGGGTACAATGAGCAGTTCTTC.

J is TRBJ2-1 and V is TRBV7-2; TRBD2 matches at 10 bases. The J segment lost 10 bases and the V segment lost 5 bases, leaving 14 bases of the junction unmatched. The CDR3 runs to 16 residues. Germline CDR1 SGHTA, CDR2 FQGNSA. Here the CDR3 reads CASSLIALAGASEQFF. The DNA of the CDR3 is TGTGCCAGCAGCCTGATCGCGCTAGCGGGGGCCTCCGAGCAGTTCTTC.

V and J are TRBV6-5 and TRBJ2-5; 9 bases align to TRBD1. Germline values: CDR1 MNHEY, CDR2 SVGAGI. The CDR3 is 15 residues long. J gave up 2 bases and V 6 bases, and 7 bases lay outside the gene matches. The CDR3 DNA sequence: TGTGCCAGCAGCCCTGGGGACAGGGTGCAAGAGACCCAGTACTTC. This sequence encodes CASSPGDRVQETQYF.

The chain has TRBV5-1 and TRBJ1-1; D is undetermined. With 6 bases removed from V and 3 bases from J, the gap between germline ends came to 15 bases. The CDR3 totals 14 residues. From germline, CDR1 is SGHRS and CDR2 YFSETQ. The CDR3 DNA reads TGCGCCAGCAACGAGGACCTTACCCACACTGAAGCTTTCTTT. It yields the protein CASNEDLTHTEAFF.

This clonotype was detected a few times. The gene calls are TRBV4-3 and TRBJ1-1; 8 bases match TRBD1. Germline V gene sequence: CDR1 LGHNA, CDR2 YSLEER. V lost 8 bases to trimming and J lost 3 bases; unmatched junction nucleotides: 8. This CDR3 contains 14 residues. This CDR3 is CASRSGQGYTEAFF. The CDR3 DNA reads TGCGCCAGCCGCTCCGGACAGGGTTACACTGAAGCTTTCTTT.

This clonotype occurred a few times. CDR3 sequence: CASTSGAGYTF. The CDR3 coding sequence is TGTGCCAGCACATCAGGGGCTGGCTACACCTTC. This chain links TRBV6-5 with TRBJ1-2; the D gene is possibly TRBD1 (6 bases). The CDR3 runs 11 residues. V was cut by 7 bases and J by 7 bases, with 10 bases left in between. Germline assignment: CDR1 MNHEY and CDR2 SVGAGI.

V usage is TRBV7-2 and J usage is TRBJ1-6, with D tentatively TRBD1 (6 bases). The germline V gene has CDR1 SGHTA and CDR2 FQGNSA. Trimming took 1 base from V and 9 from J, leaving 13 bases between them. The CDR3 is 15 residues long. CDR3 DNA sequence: TGTGCCAGCAGCTTAGTGGGGGCGCTCGGTTCACCCCTCCACTTT. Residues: CASSLVGALGSPLHF.

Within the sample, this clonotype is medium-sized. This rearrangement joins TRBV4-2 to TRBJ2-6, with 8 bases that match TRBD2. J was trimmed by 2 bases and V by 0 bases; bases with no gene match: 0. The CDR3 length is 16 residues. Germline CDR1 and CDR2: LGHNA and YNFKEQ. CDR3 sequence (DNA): TGTGCCAGCAGCCAAGAAGCGGGGGCTGGGGCCAACGTCCTGACTTTC. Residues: CASSQEAGAGANVLTF.

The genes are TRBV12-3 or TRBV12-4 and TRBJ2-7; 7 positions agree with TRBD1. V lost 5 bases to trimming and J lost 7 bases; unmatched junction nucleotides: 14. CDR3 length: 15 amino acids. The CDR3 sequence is CASSRGNRQGGEQYF. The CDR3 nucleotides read TGTGCCAGCAGTCGAGGGAACCGACAGGGCGGGGAGCAGTACTTC.

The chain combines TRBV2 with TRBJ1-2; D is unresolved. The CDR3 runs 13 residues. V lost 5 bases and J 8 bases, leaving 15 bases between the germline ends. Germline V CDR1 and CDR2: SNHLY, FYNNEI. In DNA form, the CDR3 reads TGTGCCAGCAGTAGTATTTACGACTCGGGCTACACCTTC. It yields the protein CASSSIYDSGYTF. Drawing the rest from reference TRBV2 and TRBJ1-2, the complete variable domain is EPEVTQTPSHQVTQMGQEVILRCVPISNHLYFYWYRQILGQKVEFLVSFYNNEISEKSEIFDDQFSVERPDGSNFTLKIRSTKLEDSAMYFCASSSIYDSGYTFGSGTRLTVV.

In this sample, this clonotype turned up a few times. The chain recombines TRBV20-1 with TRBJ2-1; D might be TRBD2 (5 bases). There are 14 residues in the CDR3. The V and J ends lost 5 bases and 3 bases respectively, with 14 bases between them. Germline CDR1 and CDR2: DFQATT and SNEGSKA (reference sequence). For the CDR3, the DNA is TGCAGTGCTCGGGGTCGTGGCTACTACAATGAGCAGTTCTTC. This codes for CSARGRGYYNEQFF.

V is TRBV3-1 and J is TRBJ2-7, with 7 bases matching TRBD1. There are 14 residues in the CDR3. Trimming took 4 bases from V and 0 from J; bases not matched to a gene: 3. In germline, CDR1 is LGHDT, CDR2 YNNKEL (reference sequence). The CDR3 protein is CASSPYRGSYEQYF. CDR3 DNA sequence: TGTGCCAGCAGCCCATACAGGGGCTCCTACGAGCAGTACTTC.

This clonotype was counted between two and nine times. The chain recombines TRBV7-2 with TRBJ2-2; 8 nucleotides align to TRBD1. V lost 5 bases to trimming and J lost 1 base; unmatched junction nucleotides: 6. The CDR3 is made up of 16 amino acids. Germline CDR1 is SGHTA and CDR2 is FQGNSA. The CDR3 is CASSPAGTGNTGELFF. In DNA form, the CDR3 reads TGTGCCAGCAGCCCGGCGGGGACAGGGAACACCGGGGAGCTGTTTTTT.

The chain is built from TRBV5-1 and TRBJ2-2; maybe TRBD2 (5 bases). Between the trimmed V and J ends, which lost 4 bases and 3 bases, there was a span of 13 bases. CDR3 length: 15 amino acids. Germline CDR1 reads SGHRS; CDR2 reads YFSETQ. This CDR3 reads CASSLGPRDTGELFF. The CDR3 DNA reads TGCGCCAGCAGCCTAGGGCCGAGGGACACCGGGGAGCTGTTTTTT.

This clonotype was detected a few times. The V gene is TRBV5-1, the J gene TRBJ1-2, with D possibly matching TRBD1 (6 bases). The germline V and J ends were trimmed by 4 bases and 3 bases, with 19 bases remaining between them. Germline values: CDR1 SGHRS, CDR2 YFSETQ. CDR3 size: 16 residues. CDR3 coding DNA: TGCGCCAGCAGCGGCCAGGGGCCTCCGGACTACTATGGCTACACCTTC. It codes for CASSGQGPPDYYGYTF.

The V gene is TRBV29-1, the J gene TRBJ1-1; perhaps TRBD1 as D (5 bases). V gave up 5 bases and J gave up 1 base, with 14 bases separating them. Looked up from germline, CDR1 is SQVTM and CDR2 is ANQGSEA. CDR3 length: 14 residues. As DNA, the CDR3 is TGCAGCGTTTCTGGGGGGACGAGGAACACTGAAGCTTTCTTT. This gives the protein CSVSGGTRNTEAFF.

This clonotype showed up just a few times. The DNA for the CDR3 is TGCGCCAGCAGCCCAGGTGGGCGACCCAGTACAGATACGCAGTATTTT. Its translation is CASSPGGRPSTDTQYF. The J gene is TRBJ2-3, the V gene TRBV5-1, with no clear D. Trimming stripped 4 bases from V and 3 bases from J, with 18 bases between. The CDR3 is 16 amino acids. Germline-derived CDR1 and CDR2 are SGHRS and YFSETQ.

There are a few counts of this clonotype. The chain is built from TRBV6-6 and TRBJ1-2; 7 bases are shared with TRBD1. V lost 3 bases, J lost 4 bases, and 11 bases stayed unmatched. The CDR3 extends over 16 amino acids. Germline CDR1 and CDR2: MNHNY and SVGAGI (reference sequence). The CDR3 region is CASSYQPTGTAYGYTF. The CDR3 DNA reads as TGTGCCAGCAGTTATCAACCTACCGGGACAGCCTATGGCTACACCTTC.

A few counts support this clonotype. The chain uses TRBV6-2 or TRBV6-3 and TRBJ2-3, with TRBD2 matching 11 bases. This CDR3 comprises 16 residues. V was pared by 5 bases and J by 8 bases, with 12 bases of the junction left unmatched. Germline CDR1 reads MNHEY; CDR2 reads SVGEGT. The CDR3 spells CASSNQLAGEVGTQYF. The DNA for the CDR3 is TGTGCCAGCAGTAACCAACTAGCGGGGGAAGTCGGTACGCAGTATTTT.

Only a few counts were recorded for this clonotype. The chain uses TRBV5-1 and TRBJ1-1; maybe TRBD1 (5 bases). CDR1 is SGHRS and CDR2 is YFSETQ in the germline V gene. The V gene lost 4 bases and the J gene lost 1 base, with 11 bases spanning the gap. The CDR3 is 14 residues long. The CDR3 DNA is TGCGCCAGCAGCCCACAAACAGGGAACACTGAAGCTTTCTTT. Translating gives CASSPQTGNTEAFF. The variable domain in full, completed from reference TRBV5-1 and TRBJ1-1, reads KAGVTQTPRYLIKTRGQQVTLSCSPISGHRSVSWYQQTPGQGLQFLFEYFSETQRNKGNFPGRFSGRQFSNSRSEMNVSTLELGDSALYLCASSPQTGNTEAFFGQGTRLTVV.

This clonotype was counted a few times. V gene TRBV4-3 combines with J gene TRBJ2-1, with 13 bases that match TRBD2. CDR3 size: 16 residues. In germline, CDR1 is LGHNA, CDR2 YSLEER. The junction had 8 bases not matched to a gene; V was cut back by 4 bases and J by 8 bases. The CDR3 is CASSLGTSGIGDEQFF. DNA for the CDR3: TGCGCCAGCAGCCTTGGGACTAGCGGGATTGGGGATGAGCAGTTCTTC.

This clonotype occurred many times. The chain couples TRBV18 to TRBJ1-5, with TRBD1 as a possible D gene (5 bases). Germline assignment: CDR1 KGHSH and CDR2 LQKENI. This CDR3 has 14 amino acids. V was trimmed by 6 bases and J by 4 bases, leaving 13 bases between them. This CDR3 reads CASSITGLNQPQHF. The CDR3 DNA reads TGTGCCAGCTCTATCACAGGACTGAATCAGCCCCAGCATTTT.

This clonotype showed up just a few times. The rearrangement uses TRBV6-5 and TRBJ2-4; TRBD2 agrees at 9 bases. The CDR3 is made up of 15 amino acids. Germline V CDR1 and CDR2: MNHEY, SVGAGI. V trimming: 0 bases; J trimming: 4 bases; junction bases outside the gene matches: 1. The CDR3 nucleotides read TGTGCCAGCAGTTACTCGCGGGGGGGTAAAAACATTCAGTACTTC. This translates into CASSYSRGGKNIQYF.

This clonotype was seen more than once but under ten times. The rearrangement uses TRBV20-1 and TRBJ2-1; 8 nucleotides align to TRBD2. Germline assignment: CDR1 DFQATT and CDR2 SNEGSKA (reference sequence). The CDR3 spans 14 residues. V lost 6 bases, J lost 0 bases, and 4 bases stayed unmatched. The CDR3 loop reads CSALLAGSYNEQFF. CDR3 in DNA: TGCAGTGCCCTTCTAGCGGGCTCCTACAATGAGCAGTTCTTC.

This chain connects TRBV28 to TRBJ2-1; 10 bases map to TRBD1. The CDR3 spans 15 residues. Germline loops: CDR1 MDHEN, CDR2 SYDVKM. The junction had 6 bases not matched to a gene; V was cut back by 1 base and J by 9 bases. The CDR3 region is CASSLFRDRGGEQFF. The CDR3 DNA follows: TGTGCCAGCAGTTTATTCCGGGACAGGGGTGGTGAGCAGTTCTTC.